This TCR beta chain is from a study of response to subunit inactivated influenza vaccine (dated by TCRdb to between 2017 and 2018). Background on the whole study: To follow how T cells responded to a trivalent subunit inactivated influenza vaccine, the researchers relied on deep quantitative profiling of the T cell receptor repertoire.

This clonotype was counted ten times or more. Its antigen remains undetermined. No much larger clone is present one base from it, and per-base qualities are unavailable. The library came from RT-PCR. Instrument used: Illumina HiSeq 2500. The public reads were quality trimmed at Q25 with fastp and then assembled into clones with MiXCR by TCRdb, keeping productive beta chains. When rows share a CDR3 protein, they turn into one entry using the most common DNA and genes. Within this sample are around 200,000 distinct CDR3 sequences, with about 9% of them counted one time only. The ten largest clones represent about a tenth of the sample. CDR1 is given as SGHTA and CDR2 as FQGNSA, both from the germline V gene. The CDR3 measures 13 amino acids from cysteine to phenylalanine. This entry keeps only the CDR3 DNA: 39 bases, framed from base 1. V loses 4 bases of germline sequence and J loses 4 bases, and the interval between the two ends is 11 bases.

What the research found in general, with its limitations: It was suggested by the authors that each seasonal influenza vaccination may recruit only a limited number of new T cells.

The specimen was non-naive T cells sorted from PBMCs, collected on the day of vaccination. The cell subset or site label, as the study defines it: memory T cell fraction. The V and J segments used are TRBV7-2 and TRBJ2-7; a tentative D match to TRBD2 spans 5 bases. The clonotype was recovered from a man aged 45-65 years who received an inactivated influenza vaccine. Donor details come from another sample of the same person, matched by shared clones. The CDR3 region reads CASSSREGYEQYF. The bases are TGTGCCAGCAGCTCCCGGGAAGGGTACGAGCAGTACTTC.